Shown below are 14 T cell receptor beta chains from a single sample sequenced in a study of Graves' ophthalmopathy and Graves' hyperthyroidism. Amplification targeted the TCR beta CDR3 regions, with RNA transcripts as the source material. The authors performed first-round RT-PCR with HTBI primers and then a second-round multiplex PCR. MiXCR, applied by TCRdb to the multiplex PCR reads, yields one record per CDR3 protein. The table records over a million distinct CDR3 sequences, 36% of them present only once. The source material was peripheral blood or thyroid tissue (not recorded which). These receptors all stem from an adult man with Graves' hyperthyroidism.

This clonotype was observed a few times. Here the CDR3 DNA reads TGTGCCAGCAGTATGCAGGCAGTGTACGAGCAGTACTTC. As protein: CASSMQAVYEQYF. The chain is built from TRBV2 and TRBJ2-7; D gene ambiguous. The CDR3 is made up of 13 amino acids. Trimming took 5 bases from V and 4 from J, leaving 12 bases between them. Germline V gene sequence: CDR1 SNHLY, CDR2 FYNNEI.

The table lists this clonotype with a few counts. The chain uses TRBV4-1 and TRBJ1-4; no clear D gene. From germline, CDR1 is MGHRA and CDR2 YSYEKL. The CDR3 has 15 residues. Trimming removed 0 bases from V and 10 bases from J, with 15 bases in between. As DNA, the CDR3 is TGCGCCAGCAGCCAAGACGACGGACTACTGGGAAAACTGTTTTTT. It yields the protein CASSQDDGLLGKLFF.

This clonotype was observed many times. This chain joins TRBV9 and TRBJ1-2; possible D gene TRBD1, 6 bases. V gave up 4 bases and J gave up 7 bases, with 14 bases separating them. Germline lookup yields CDR1 SGDLS and CDR2 YYNGEE. This CDR3 comprises 13 residues. The CDR3 here is CASSLGQSLGYTF. The CDR3 nucleotides are TGTGCCAGCAGCCTCGGACAGTCTCTTGGCTACACCTTC.

This clonotype was recorded a few times. At one end the junction does not follow the germline gene, possibly because of a read error. The chain is built from TRBV7-2 and TRBJ1-2; D not resolved. Germline V gives CDR1 SGHTA, CDR2 FQGNSA. This CDR3 region has 15 residues. In DNA, the CDR3 is TGCGCCAGCAGCCAAGAAGCCGGGAGGAACTATGGCTACACCTTC. This sequence encodes CASSQEAGRNYGYTF.

This rearrangement joins TRBV7-9 to TRBJ1-6; D is possibly TRBD1 (5 bases). Trimming pared 2 bases from V and 9 bases from J, leaving 20 bases between. This CDR3 spans 17 amino acids. Germline CDR1 reads SEHNR; CDR2 reads FQNEAQ (reference sequence). The chain's CDR3 is CASSLLGPGSRGSPLHF. DNA of the CDR3: TGTGCCAGCAGCTTACTGGGACCAGGCTCTCGCGGTTCACCCCTCCACTTT.

The chain has TRBV4-3 and TRBJ1-2, with TRBD1 as a possible D gene (5 bases). Germline V lookup: CDR1 LGHNA, CDR2 YSLEER. The CDR3 totals 15 residues. The V end was cut by 0 bases, the J end by 0 bases, with 8 bases between. CDR3 coding DNA: TGCGCCAGCAGCCAAGATACAGGAACTAACTATGGCTACACCTTC. Protein product: CASSQDTGTNYGYTF.

The chain uses TRBV7-2 and TRBJ2-6; D uncertain. This CDR3 has 10 amino acids. The V gene lost 0 bases and the J gene lost 13 bases, with 1 base spanning the gap. Germline V lookup: CDR1 SGHTA, CDR2 FQGNSA. CDR3 amino acids: CASSLAVLTF. As DNA, the CDR3 is TGTGCCAGCAGCTTAGCGGTCCTGACTTTC. The complete variable domain, with remaining parts taken from reference TRBV7-2 and TRBJ2-6, reads GAGVSQSPSNKVTEKGKDVELRCDPISGHTALYWYRQSLGQGLEFLIYFQGNSAPDKSGLPSDRFSAERTGGSVSTLTIQRTQQEDSAVYLCASSLAVLTFGAGSRLTVL.

Points on this clonotype: A read error may account for a junction end that differs from germline. The rearrangement links TRBV11-3 to TRBJ1-2; D unclear. CDR1 and CDR2 (germline): SGHNT, YENEEA. The CDR3 length is 13 residues. Written as DNA, the CDR3 is TGCGCCAGCAGCCAAGATCGTGAGGGTGGCTACACCTTC. Protein: CASSQDREGGYTF. Full variable domain (outside the CDR3, taken from reference TRBV11-3 and TRBJ1-2): EAGVVQSPRYKIIEKKQPVAFWCNPISGHNTLYWYLQNLGQGPELLIRYENEEAVDDSQLPKDRFSAERLKGVDSTLKIQPAELGDSAVYLCASSQDREGGYTFGSGTRLTVV.

In regard to this clonotype: Just one base apart from a much larger clone, this may be a read error. The rearrangement links TRBV15 to TRBJ2-7; D possibly corresponds to TRBD2 (6 bases). CDR1 is LNHNV and CDR2 is YYDKDF in the germline V gene (reference sequence). With 5 bases removed from V and 0 bases from J, the gap between germline ends came to 14 bases. The CDR3 totals 15 residues. CDR3 nucleotides: TGTGCCACCAGCGTCGTGGGAGGCTCCTCCTACGAGCAGTACTTC. It yields the protein CATSVVGGSSYEQYF.

In its sample, this clonotype was seen a few times. The rearrangement uses TRBV7-2 and TRBJ1-6; TRBD1 matches 10 bases. The CDR3 totals 14 residues. The germline gives CDR1 SGHTA, CDR2 FQGNSA. Trimming took 1 base from V and 11 from J; bases not matched to a gene: 2. CDR3 in amino acids: CASSLVGQGTPLHF. The DNA of the CDR3 is TGTGCCAGCAGCTTAGTGGGACAGGGGACACCCCTCCACTTT.

Remarks on this clonotype: A much larger clone lies a single base off, so this may be a read error. The chain links TRBV15 to TRBJ1-1; unclear D gene. Germline V lookup: CDR1 LNHNV, CDR2 YYDKDF (reference sequence). This CDR3 is built from 14 residues. Between the trimmed V and J ends, which lost 0 bases and 1 base, there was a span of 6 bases. CDR3 in amino acids: CATSRDKPNTEAFF. The CDR3 DNA reads TGTGCCACCAGCAGAGATAAACCGAACACTGAAGCTTTCTTT.

This clonotype was observed many times. This chain uses TRBV5-8 with TRBJ1-6; the D is unclear. The length of the CDR3 is 13 residues. Trimming took off 2 bases at V and 8 bases at J, with 8 bases between the two ends. CDR1 is SGHTS and CDR2 is YDEGEE in the germline V gene. The CDR3, as DNA: TGTGCCAGCAGCTTCATCGGGCATTCACCCCTCCACTTT. Its protein product is CASSFIGHSPLHF.

This clonotype was counted at least ten times. This chain joins TRBV10-3 and TRBJ2-2; no clear D gene. V dropped 6 bases and J dropped 0 bases, with 5 bases sitting between them. This CDR3 contains 13 residues. Germline CDR1 is ENHRY and CDR2 is SYGVKD. CDR3 region: CAIRGPNTGELFF. The CDR3 DNA reads TGTGCCATCAGGGGTCCGAACACCGGGGAGCTGTTTTTT.

This clonotype turned up a few times. V gene TRBV6-5 combines with J gene TRBJ1-1, with D tentatively TRBD1 (6 bases). Germline CDR1 and CDR2: MNHEY and SVGAGI. CDR3 length: 16 residues. With 5 bases removed from V and 3 bases from J, the gap between germline ends came to 19 bases. CDR3 protein: CASSHKQGGVYTEAFF. DNA of the CDR3: TGTGCCAGCAGTCACAAACAGGGTGGGGTGTACACTGAAGCTTTCTTT.